This is a list of T cell receptor beta chains from one sample in a study of blood T cell repertoires in COVID-19. Only in-frame clones appear in the TCRdb table, and some are missing; sequencing was by immunoSEQ multiplex PCR. The sample lists roughly 260,000 clones, 75% to 90% occurring once. Sequencing input: PBMCs or T cells enriched from blood (not recorded which). These receptors came from a woman aged 50 to 65 who had recovered from COVID-19. Each CDR3 is given with its conserved first and last residue. Each record gives: CDR3 protein, CDR3 DNA, D gene, J gene, V gene, clone size. A D gene is named only where the DNA matches it firmly. Rows give clone size only sometimes, using once, few, many, or a class for an expanded clone.

CDR3aa: CASITGTSGYNEQFF
CDR3nt: TGTGCCAGCATCACCGGGACTAGCGGATACAATGAGCAGTTCTTC
d_gene: TRBD2
j_gene: TRBJ2-1
v_gene: TRBV6-5
abundance: .

CDR3aa: CSVGDRVQLEQYF
CDR3nt: TGCAGCGTGGGGGACAGGGTGCAATTAGAGCAGTACTTC
d_gene: TRBD1
j_gene: TRBJ2-7
v_gene: TRBV29-1
abundance: .

CDR3aa: CASSFNGNNEQFF
CDR3nt: TGTGCCAGCAGTTTCAACGGGAACAATGAGCAGTTCTTC
d_gene: .
j_gene: TRBJ2-1
v_gene: TRBV28
abundance: .

CDR3aa: CASSGQDNQPQHF
CDR3nt: TGTGCCAGCAGTGGACAGGACAATCAGCCCCAGCATTTT
d_gene: .
j_gene: TRBJ1-5
v_gene: TRBV2
abundance: .

CDR3aa: CASNHRAGNTIYF
CDR3nt: TGTGCCAGCAATCACAGGGCTGGAAACACCATATATTTT
d_gene: .
j_gene: TRBJ1-3
v_gene: TRBV6-6
abundance: .

CDR3aa: CASSRRMSTDTQYF
CDR3nt: TGTGCCAGCAGCCGGAGGATGAGCACAGATACGCAGTATTTT
d_gene: .
j_gene: TRBJ2-3
v_gene: TRBV27
abundance: .

CDR3aa: CASADSRGTEAFF
CDR3nt: TGTGCCAGCGCCGACAGTCGTGGGACTGAAGCTTTCTTT
d_gene: .
j_gene: TRBJ1-1
v_gene: TRBV12-3/TRBV12-4
abundance: .

CDR3aa: CATRGNGYTF
CDR3nt: TGTGCCACGAGGGGGAATGGCTACACCTTC
d_gene: .
j_gene: TRBJ1-2
v_gene: TRBV28
abundance: .

CDR3aa: CASSLRDTYEQYF
CDR3nt: TGCGCCAGCAGCTTGCGGGACACCTACGAGCAGTACTTC
d_gene: .
j_gene: TRBJ2-7
v_gene: TRBV5-1
abundance: .

CDR3aa: CASSFNGGGEKLFF
CDR3nt: TGTGCCAGCAGTTTTAATGGTGGGGGCGAAAAACTGTTTTTT
d_gene: .
j_gene: TRBJ1-4
v_gene: TRBV28
abundance: .

CDR3aa: CASSLAQGGDEQYF
CDR3nt: TGTGCCAGCAGCTTAGCGCAGGGAGGGGACGAGCAGTACTTC
d_gene: TRBD2
j_gene: TRBJ2-7
v_gene: TRBV7-9
abundance: .

CDR3aa: CASSGSGRADTQYF
CDR3nt: TGTGCCAGCAGTGGCAGCGGGAGGGCAGATACGCAGTATTTT
d_gene: TRBD2
j_gene: TRBJ2-3
v_gene: TRBV2
abundance: .

CDR3aa: CASSLPGQLRNQPQHF
CDR3nt: TGTGCCAGCAGTTTACCCGGACAGCTGCGCAATCAGCCCCAGCATTTT
d_gene: .
j_gene: TRBJ1-5
v_gene: TRBV28
abundance: .

CDR3aa: CASSRGTGARLVIQETQYF
CDR3nt: TGTGCCAGCAGCAGGGGGACAGGGGCTAGGCTAGTAATCCAAGAGACCCAGTACTTC
d_gene: TRBD1
j_gene: TRBJ2-5
v_gene: TRBV5-6
abundance: .

CDR3aa: CASSYGVQAGELFF
CDR3nt: TGTGCCAGCAGTTACGGAGTACAGGCCGGGGAGCTGTTTTTT
d_gene: .
j_gene: TRBJ2-2
v_gene: TRBV27
abundance: .

CDR3aa: CASSEQGNTEAFF
CDR3nt: TGTGCCAGCAGTGAACAGGGGAACACTGAAGCTTTCTTT
d_gene: .
j_gene: TRBJ1-1
v_gene: TRBV2
abundance: .

CDR3aa: CASNQDLYEQYF
CDR3nt: TGTGCCAGCAACCAGGATCTCTACGAGCAGTACTTC
d_gene: .
j_gene: TRBJ2-7
v_gene: TRBV2
abundance: .

CDR3aa: CASSLVPTGLSNQPQHF
CDR3nt: TGCGCCAGCAGCTTGGTCCCGACAGGATTGAGCAATCAGCCCCAGCATTTT
d_gene: .
j_gene: TRBJ1-5
v_gene: TRBV5-1
abundance: .

CDR3aa: CASSQGARNTEAFF
CDR3nt: TGTGCCAGCAGCCAGGGGGCAAGGAACACTGAAGCTTTCTTT
d_gene: .
j_gene: TRBJ1-1
v_gene: TRBV3-1/TRBV3-2
abundance: .

CDR3aa: CASSNRGEQYF
CDR3nt: TGTGCCAGCTCGAACAGGGGCGAGCAGTACTTC
d_gene: TRBD1
j_gene: TRBJ2-7
v_gene: TRBV18
abundance: .

CDR3aa: CASRESYRVVISTEAFF
CDR3nt: TGTGCCAGCAGGGAGAGTTACCGGGTAGTGATTAGCACTGAAGCTTTCTTT
d_gene: .
j_gene: TRBJ1-1
v_gene: TRBV2
abundance: .

CDR3aa: CASSLSPTTSSNEQFF
CDR3nt: TGCGCCAGCAGCTTATCACCTACGACTAGCTCCAATGAGCAGTTCTTC
d_gene: TRBD2
j_gene: TRBJ2-1
v_gene: TRBV5-1
abundance: once

CDR3aa: CASSVSVDWEKNIQYF
CDR3nt: TGCGCCAGCAGTGTCTCCGTGGACTGGGAAAAAAACATTCAGTACTTC
d_gene: .
j_gene: TRBJ2-4
v_gene: TRBV10-1
abundance: .

CDR3aa: CASSMGQGFDGYTF
CDR3nt: TGTGCCAGCAGTATGGGACAGGGGTTTGATGGCTACACCTTC
d_gene: TRBD1
j_gene: TRBJ1-2
v_gene: TRBV27
abundance: .

CDR3aa: CASSSLQGSEAFF
CDR3nt: TGCGCCAGCAGCTCACTCCAGGGTTCTGAAGCTTTCTTT
d_gene: .
j_gene: TRBJ1-1
v_gene: TRBV5-1
abundance: .

CDR3aa: CASSLSYEQYF
CDR3nt: TGTGCCAGCAGCCTGTCCTACGAGCAGTACTTC
d_gene: .
j_gene: TRBJ2-7
v_gene: TRBV2
abundance: .

CDR3aa: CASSLAPDTYEQYF
CDR3nt: TGCGCCAGCAGCTTGGCTCCCGACACCTACGAGCAGTACTTC
d_gene: .
j_gene: TRBJ2-7
v_gene: TRBV5-1
abundance: .

CDR3aa: CASSPFLAGTSGTYEQYF
CDR3nt: TGTGCCAGCTCACCATTCCTCGCCGGGACTAGCGGGACCTACGAGCAGTACTTC
d_gene: TRBD2
j_gene: TRBJ2-7
v_gene: TRBV18
abundance: .

CDR3aa: CASSHLGTGGGGYTF
CDR3nt: TGTGCCAGCAGCCATTTGGGGACAGGGGGAGGTGGCTACACCTTC
d_gene: TRBD1
j_gene: TRBJ1-2
v_gene: TRBV3-1/TRBV3-2
abundance: few

CDR3aa: CASSVAQAGGYNEQFF
CDR3nt: TGTGCCAGCAGCGTAGCTCAGGCGGGAGGGTACAATGAGCAGTTCTTC
d_gene: TRBD2
j_gene: TRBJ2-1
v_gene: TRBV9
abundance: few

CDR3aa: CASSLGGSTEAFF
CDR3nt: TGCGCCAGCAGCTTGGGTGGCAGCACTGAAGCTTTCTTT
d_gene: .
j_gene: TRBJ1-1
v_gene: TRBV5-1
abundance: .

CDR3aa: CASRPRTSYNEQFF
CDR3nt: TGTGCCAGCAGACCTAGGACTAGCTACAATGAGCAGTTCTTC
d_gene: TRBD2
j_gene: TRBJ2-1
v_gene: TRBV28
abundance: .

CDR3aa: CASSLTTGVTEAFF
CDR3nt: TGCGCCAGCAGCTTAACTACAGGGGTCACTGAAGCTTTCTTT
d_gene: TRBD1
j_gene: TRBJ1-1
v_gene: TRBV5-1
abundance: .

CDR3aa: CASSMAGVRSPLHF
CDR3nt: TGTGCCAGTAGTATGGCAGGGGTACGATCACCCCTCCACTTT
d_gene: .
j_gene: TRBJ1-6
v_gene: TRBV19
abundance: .

CDR3aa: CASSPPTQAGEKLFF
CDR3nt: TGTGCCAGCTCACCACCGACTCAGGCGGGTGAAAAACTGTTTTTT
d_gene: .
j_gene: TRBJ1-4
v_gene: TRBV18
abundance: .

CDR3aa: CSASKPAGGPVNEQFF
CDR3nt: TGCAGTGCTAGTAAGCCAGCGGGAGGGCCGGTCAATGAGCAGTTCTTC
d_gene: TRBD2
j_gene: TRBJ2-1
v_gene: TRBV20-1
abundance: .

CDR3aa: CASSRDTTNYGYTF
CDR3nt: TGTGCCAGCAGCCGGGACACTACTAACTATGGCTACACCTTC
d_gene: .
j_gene: TRBJ1-2
v_gene: TRBV4-2
abundance: .

CDR3aa: CASSYLNSNQPQHF
CDR3nt: TGTGCCAGCAGTTACCTAAATAGTAATCAGCCCCAGCATTTT
d_gene: .
j_gene: TRBJ1-5
v_gene: TRBV6-7
abundance: .

CDR3aa: CASSRSDRGNEKLFF
CDR3nt: TGTGCCAGCAGTAGATCGGACAGAGGTAATGAAAAACTGTTTTTT
d_gene: .
j_gene: TRBJ1-4
v_gene: TRBV5-4
abundance: .

CDR3aa: CSATSGRASRVFNEQFF
CDR3nt: TGCAGCGCTACTAGCGGGAGGGCCAGCCGGGTGTTCAATGAGCAGTTCTTC
d_gene: TRBD2
j_gene: TRBJ2-1
v_gene: TRBV29-1
abundance: few

CDR3aa: CASSPRDRVGSSAFF
CDR3nt: TGTGCCAGCTCACCCAGGGACAGGGTTGGTTCATCAGCTTTCTTT
d_gene: TRBD1
j_gene: TRBJ1-1
v_gene: TRBV18
abundance: .

CDR3aa: CASSRASGGYNEQFF
CDR3nt: TGTGCCAGCAGCCGTGCTAGCGGGGGCTACAATGAGCAGTTCTTC
d_gene: TRBD2
j_gene: TRBJ2-1
v_gene: TRBV5-4
abundance: .

CDR3aa: CASSTLTSVRPGELFF
CDR3nt: TGTGCCAGCAGCACACTGACTAGCGTACGTCCCGGGGAGCTGTTTTTT
d_gene: TRBD2
j_gene: TRBJ2-2
v_gene: TRBV5-4
abundance: .

CDR3aa: CASSEEWENYNEQFF
CDR3nt: TGTGCCAGCAGTGAAGAGTGGGAGAACTACAATGAGCAGTTCTTC
d_gene: .
j_gene: TRBJ2-1
v_gene: TRBV2
abundance: .

CDR3aa: CASSPTGGTQYF
CDR3nt: TGTGCCAGCAGCCCTACCGGAGGTACGCAGTATTTT
d_gene: .
j_gene: TRBJ2-3
v_gene: TRBV9
abundance: .

CDR3aa: CASSVYGANNEQFF
CDR3nt: TGTGCCAGCAGCGTATATGGGGCAAACAATGAGCAGTTCTTC
d_gene: .
j_gene: TRBJ2-1
v_gene: TRBV9
abundance: .

CDR3aa: CASREARSTGRNNEQFF
CDR3nt: TGTGCCAGCCGAGAGGCCCGGAGTACAGGGCGAAACAATGAGCAGTTCTTC
d_gene: .
j_gene: TRBJ2-1
v_gene: TRBV27
abundance: .

CDR3aa: CASSQEPGHEQFF
CDR3nt: TGTGCCAGCAGCCAAGAGCCTGGCCATGAGCAGTTCTTC
d_gene: .
j_gene: TRBJ2-1
v_gene: TRBV3-1/TRBV3-2
abundance: .

CDR3aa: CASSPSGGETGELFF
CDR3nt: TGCGCCAGCAGCCCCAGTGGCGGGGAAACCGGGGAGCTGTTTTTT
d_gene: .
j_gene: TRBJ2-2
v_gene: TRBV5-1
abundance: once

CDR3aa: CASSQGPRVSYEQYF
CDR3nt: TGTGCCAGCAGCCAGGGTCCCAGGGTTTCCTACGAGCAGTACTTC
d_gene: .
j_gene: TRBJ2-7
v_gene: TRBV5-6
abundance: few

CDR3aa: CSASWAGGGRTGELFF
CDR3nt: TGCAGTGCTAGTTGGGCGGGAGGGGGACGCACCGGGGAGCTGTTTTTT
d_gene: TRBD2
j_gene: TRBJ2-2
v_gene: TRBV20-1
abundance: .

CDR3aa: CACRGGGETQYF
CDR3nt: TGTGCCTGCCGAGGGGGCGGGGAGACCCAGTACTTC
d_gene: TRBD1
j_gene: TRBJ2-5
v_gene: TRBV30
abundance: once